This T cell receptor beta chain came from a study of a mutant IDH1 vaccine in newly diagnosed glioma. The time point here: week 35, safety follow-up. Vaccination comprised doses that each held 300 ug of mutant IDH1 20-mer peptide, plus topical imiquimod. As for this clone: Its antigen is undetermined.

The repertoire was sequenced with immunoSEQ multiplex PCR; TCRdb's copy has only in-frame clones and lacks some. The sample has roughly 38,000 clones, around 89% seen once; the top ten hold approximately 1.5%. V gave up 6 bases and J gave up 1 base; unmatched junction bases: 8. The CDR3 consists of 15 residues. The germline V gene has CDR1 LNHDA and CDR2 SQIVND (reference sequence). The sequence came from a man in his forties with glioma. The chain is built from TRBV19 and TRBJ1-2; 7 nucleotides match TRBD1. Specimen: PBMCs, collected from a glioma patient whose treatment included an IDH1 peptide vaccine. This CDR3 is CASSGTTGYNYGYTF. The DNA for the CDR3 is TGTGCCAGTAGCGGAACGACAGGGTATAACTATGGCTACACCTTC.